This TCR beta chain was identified during a study of radiotherapy plus CTLA-4 blockade in lung cancer. Worth noting for this clone: With a much larger clone just one base away, this may be a read error.

In germline, CDR1 is MDHEN, CDR2 SYDVKM. V trimming: 8 bases; J trimming: 11 bases; junction bases outside the gene matches: 23. There are 17 residues in the CDR3. Libraries were prepared by immunoSEQ multiplex PCR; TCRdb keeps only in-frame clonotypes and omits some of them. Of tens of thousands of clones in the sample, 55% to 75% were seen once. Sequenced here: peripheral blood, sampled from a patient treated with radiotherapy plus ipilimumab. The rearrangement links TRBV28 to TRBJ2-5, with 10 positions matching TRBD2. The source of this sequence is a human donor with non-small cell lung cancer that progressed on radiotherapy plus ipilimumab. The CDR3 here is CASGLLAGSGAAGVQYF. The CDR3 coding sequence is TGTGCCAGCGGCCTACTAGCGGGATCCGGCGCGGCGGGCGTGCAGTACTTC.